This is a list of T cell receptor beta chains from one sample in a study of beta chain features in type 1 diabetes. Assay: immunoSEQ multiplex PCR; the TCRdb copy retains only in-frame clones and omits some. In the table there are 300,000 or so clones, roughly an eighth of which are singletons. Sample: naive CD4+ T cells from blood. These receptors originate from a man aged 25-45 years with type 1 diabetes. Each CDR3 is given with its conserved first and last residue. The D gene is left open where the match is weak. Expanded clones get a size class; other rows say once, few or many, or leave the size out.

CDR3,DNA,V,size,length,D,J
CASSVSLRDRGTAGANVLTF,TGTGCCAGCAGCGTTAGTCTCCGAGACAGGGGTACCGCTGGGGCCAACGTCCTGACTTTC,TRBV9,.,20,TRBD1,TRBJ2-6
CASSLSGEETQYF,TGTGCCAGCAGCTTGTCAGGGGAAGAGACCCAGTACTTC,TRBV5-6,.,13,.,TRBJ2-5
CSVDKLGHEETQYF,TGCAGCGTTGACAAGTTGGGGCATGAAGAGACCCAGTACTTC,TRBV29-1,.,14,.,TRBJ2-5
CAAPGTGGTGELFF,TGTGCCGCACCCGGGACAGGGGGAACCGGGGAGCTGTTTTTT,TRBV30,few,14,TRBD1,TRBJ2-2
CASSEPRYEQYF,TGTGCCAGCAGTGAACCCCGCTACGAGCAGTACTTC,TRBV6-1,.,12,.,TRBJ2-7
CATSPAGGPGTGTSYEQYF,TGTGCCACCAGTCCGGCGGGGGGCCCGGGGACAGGGACGTCCTACGAGCAGTACTTC,TRBV15,.,19,.,TRBJ2-7
CAISMGLSANYGYTF,TGTGCCATCAGTATGGGACTTTCAGCTAACTATGGCTACACCTTC,TRBV10-3,.,15,.,TRBJ1-2
CASSPRLASPYNEQFF,TGTGCCAGCAGCCCCCGACTAGCGTCACCCTACAATGAGCAGTTCTTC,TRBV9,few,16,TRBD2,TRBJ2-1
CASSPPQGAGTQYF,TGTGCCAGCAGTCCCCCCCAGGGGGCGGGGACCCAGTACTTC,TRBV28,few,14,TRBD1,TRBJ2-5
CASSTLAGDTQYF,TGTGCCAGCAGCACTCTAGCGGGAGATACCCAGTACTTC,TRBV11-2,.,13,TRBD2,TRBJ2-5
CASRAGTSGNEQFF,TGTGCCAGTAGGGCGGGGACTAGCGGCAATGAGCAGTTCTTC,TRBV19,few,14,TRBD2,TRBJ2-1
CTGGGDTQYF,TGCACCGGGGGAGGGGATACGCAGTATTTT,TRBV29-1,.,10,TRBD2,TRBJ2-3
CASSAWTGVVSSVTEAFF,TGTGCCAGCAGCGCGTGGACAGGGGTTGTATCGAGCGTCACTGAAGCTTTCTTT,TRBV11-2,.,18,TRBD1,TRBJ1-1
CASMGDRDYNEQFF,TGTGCCAGTATGGGGGACAGGGATTACAATGAGCAGTTCTTC,TRBV19,few,14,TRBD1,TRBJ2-1
CASSQATGYTYEQYF,TGCGCCAGCAGCCAAGCGACAGGGTATACTTACGAGCAGTACTTC,TRBV4-3,few,15,TRBD1,TRBJ2-7
CASSRPGRRNIQYF,TGCGCCAGCAGTCGACCCGGGAGAAGGAACATTCAGTACTTC,TRBV23-1,many,14,.,TRBJ2-4
CASSVMTGSEDIQYF,TGTGCCAGCTCAGTGATGACAGGGAGTGAAGACATTCAGTACTTC,TRBV18,.,15,TRBD1,TRBJ2-4
CASSRLVAETQYF,TGTGCCAGCAGCCGACTTGTAGCGGAGACCCAGTACTTC,TRBV14,many,13,.,TRBJ2-5
CASSPPGGGNQETQYF,TGTGCCAGCAGCCCCCCGGGCGGGGGGAACCAAGAGACCCAGTACTTC,TRBV5-4,.,16,TRBD2,TRBJ2-5
CASSPRDSNQETQYF,TGTGCCAGCAGTCCCCGGGACAGCAACCAAGAGACCCAGTACTTC,TRBV7-8,.,15,TRBD1,TRBJ2-5
CASSPSGSNTGELFF,TGTGCCAGCTCACCTTCCGGGAGTAACACCGGGGAGCTGTTTTTT,TRBV18,few,15,.,TRBJ2-2
CASSKTGQPYGYTF,TGTGCCAGCAGCAAGACAGGGCAACCCTATGGCTACACCTTC,TRBV6-5,.,14,TRBD1,TRBJ1-2
CASSQSPGTGDEQYF,TGTGCCAGCAGCCAAAGTCCCGGGACAGGGGACGAGCAGTACTTC,TRBV4-2,few,15,TRBD1,TRBJ2-7
CASSQNPNYGYTF,TGTGCCAGCAGTCAGAACCCTAACTATGGCTACACCTTC,TRBV7-2,.,13,.,TRBJ1-2
CASSFRPAPEQFF,TGTGCCAGTAGTTTCCGACCAGCGCCTGAGCAGTTCTTC,TRBV19,.,13,.,TRBJ2-1
CASTRTGPNTEAFF,TGTGCCAGCACGAGGACAGGGCCGAACACTGAAGCTTTCTTT,TRBV6-5,.,14,TRBD1,TRBJ1-1
CASSGQGTNTEAFF,TGTGCCAGCAGTGGACAGGGGACGAACACTGAAGCTTTCTTT,TRBV6-1,.,14,TRBD1,TRBJ1-1
CASSSDRGHEKLFF,TGTGCCAGCAGCTCGGACAGGGGGCATGAAAAACTGTTTTTT,TRBV5-4,.,14,TRBD1,TRBJ1-4
CASSPGHSSYNEQFF,TGTGCCAGCAGTCCGGGACATAGCTCCTACAATGAGCAGTTCTTC,TRBV27,few,15,.,TRBJ2-1
CASSHFAWDSSKYF,TGTGCCAGCAGCCACTTCGCTTGGGACAGTAGCAAATACTTC,TRBV14,few,14,TRBD1,TRBJ2-7
CASSSVLRQGEGYEQYF,TGTGCCAGCAGCTCCGTGCTACGACAGGGTGAGGGCTACGAGCAGTACTTC,TRBV11-1,.,17,TRBD1,TRBJ2-7
CASRNPGTGGEQYF,TGTGCCAGCAGGAACCCCGGGACAGGGGGCGAGCAGTACTTC,TRBV27,.,14,TRBD1,TRBJ2-7
CASSLQQTDYGYTF,TGTGCCAGCAGCTTACAACAGACCGACTATGGCTACACCTTC,TRBV7-6,few,14,.,TRBJ1-2
CASNRGGQSVYEQYF,TGTGCCAGCAACCGAGGGGGCCAGTCGGTCTACGAGCAGTACTTC,TRBV28,.,15,TRBD1,TRBJ2-7
CAWSAPSQPQHF,TGTGCCTGGAGTGCCCCCAGTCAGCCCCAGCATTTT,TRBV30,.,12,.,TRBJ1-5
CASSPPRAQETQYF,TGTGCCAGCAGTCCCCCTCGCGCTCAAGAGACCCAGTACTTC,TRBV28,.,14,.,TRBJ2-5
CASSSREPKNIQYF,TGCGCCAGCAGCTCCCGGGAACCTAAAAACATTCAGTACTTC,TRBV5-1,few,14,.,TRBJ2-4
CASSTGQGNSYEQYF,TGCGCCAGCAGTACGGGACAGGGGAACTCCTACGAGCAGTACTTC,TRBV5-1,few,15,TRBD1,TRBJ2-7
CASSLGQFSGANVLTF,TGTGCCAGCAGTTTAGGGCAGTTCTCTGGGGCCAACGTCCTGACTTTC,TRBV28,few,16,.,TRBJ2-6
CASSELGQGSDTQYF,TGTGCCAGCAGTGAATTGGGACAGGGGTCAGATACGCAGTATTTT,TRBV25-1,.,15,TRBD1,TRBJ2-3